This T cell receptor (beta chain) was captured in a study of blood T cell repertoires in COVID-19. CDR3 length: 10 amino acids. V lost 8 bases and J lost 3, with 4 bases in between. In germline, CDR1 is MGHDK, CDR2 SYGVNS. This clone was detected only a few times. Data came from immunoSEQ multiplex PCR; TCRdb stores just in-frame clones and leaves some out. The sample has hundreds of thousands of clones; around 87% are singletons. This receptor was taken from a man between 60 and 75 years old with acute or convalescent COVID-19. This sequence joins TRBV25-1 and TRBJ1-1, with unresolved D. The material sequenced was peripheral blood. This CDR3 is CASSDTEAFF. The CDR3 DNA is TGTGCCAGCTCTGACACTGAAGCTTTCTTT.